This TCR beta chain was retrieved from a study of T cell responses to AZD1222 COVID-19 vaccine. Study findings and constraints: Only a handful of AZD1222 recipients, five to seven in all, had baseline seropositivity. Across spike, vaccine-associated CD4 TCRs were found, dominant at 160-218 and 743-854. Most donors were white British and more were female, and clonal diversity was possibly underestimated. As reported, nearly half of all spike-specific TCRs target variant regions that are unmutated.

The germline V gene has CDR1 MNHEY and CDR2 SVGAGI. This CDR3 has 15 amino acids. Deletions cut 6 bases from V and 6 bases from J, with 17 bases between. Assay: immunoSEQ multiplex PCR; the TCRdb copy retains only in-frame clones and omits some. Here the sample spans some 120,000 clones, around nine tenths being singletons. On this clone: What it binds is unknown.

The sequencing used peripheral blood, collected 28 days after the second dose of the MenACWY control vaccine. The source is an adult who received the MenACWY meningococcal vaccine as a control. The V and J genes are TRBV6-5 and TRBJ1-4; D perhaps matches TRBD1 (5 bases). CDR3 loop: CASRMGLTKDEKLFF. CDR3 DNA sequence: TGTGCCAGCAGAATGGGGCTGACGAAGGATGAAAAACTGTTTTTT.